This T cell receptor beta chain was recorded in a study of T cells in Graves' hyperthyroidism and ophthalmopathy. Broader study findings: Through a model of 13 V-J features, ophthalmopathy was separated from stable hyperthyroidism. The model anticipated ophthalmopathy a median approximately 6.5 months pre-onset.

In this sample, this clonotype turned up many times. Its antigen is not identified. Lactation, pregnancy, other autoimmune disease or uncontrolled infection led to exclusion of patients. In making diagnoses, clinical symptoms, serum thyroxine and TRAb, thyroid ultrasound and orbital computed tomography were all used. The CDR3 has 14 amino acids. CDR1 SGHAT and CDR2 FQNNGV come from the germline V gene. Trimming removed 5 bases at V and 2 bases at J, with 13 bases between. TCR beta CDR3 regions were amplified from RNA transcripts. The HTBI primer set served for first-round RT-PCR of the TCR CDR3. Each CDR3 protein is one row after TCRdb ran MiXCR on the multiplex PCR reads. The sample has more than 450,000 distinct CDR3 sequences, about 14% seen once.

The receptor comes from a woman aged 35 to 49 with Graves' hyperthyroidism. The V and J genes are TRBV11-2 and TRBJ2-7; D is tentatively TRBD1 or TRBD2 (6 bases each). The sequenced material came from blood. CDR3 region: CASSPGGRAYEQYF. In DNA, the CDR3 is TGTGCCAGCAGCCCCGGGGGCCGAGCCTACGAGCAGTACTTC.